This TCR beta chain was sequenced during a study of graft-versus-host responses after intestinal transplantation. About this clone: Its specificity is not known.

The data were produced by immunoSEQ multiplex PCR, yet TCRdb's version contains in-frame clones alone and is incomplete. Of about 88,000 clones in the sample, 85% to 95% were seen once. The V end lost 5 bases, the J end lost 4 bases, and 23 bases lay between the germline ends. The CDR3 spans 17 residues. CDR1 and CDR2 (germline): MDHEN, SYDVKM. The origin of this receptor is a human donor who was the organ donor for an intestinal transplant. The specimen was unstimulated CD4+ T cells sorted from spleen or lymph node cells, collected before transplant. This sequence joins TRBV28 and TRBJ1-2; D ambiguous. The CDR3 coding sequence is TGTGCCAGCAGTCCCCGATTTTTCGCTGTTTTTAGCTATGGCTACACCTTC. This sequence encodes CASSPRFFAVFSYGYTF.